This T cell receptor beta chain was obtained from a study of shared clonotypes between healthy human individuals (dated by TCRdb to about 2020). About the study as a whole: The cohort comprised two women and a few men aged 18 to 49 years. To increase sequencing depth and limit assay-specific biases, different laboratories used diverse techniques to prepare libraries and sequence TCR repertoires. For each donor, three plates each were used for CD4 naive and CD4 memory, two plates were used for CD8 naive, and one plate was used for CD8 memory. To estimate repertoire size and how much clonotype sharing occurs between individuals, the study deeply sequenced the blood TCR repertoires of five healthy adults. Leukapheresis yielded between about 0.94 and 9.5 billion PBMCs per donor.

TCR CDR3 regions were amplified from genomic DNA by multiplex PCR using the deep immunoSEQ assay. For each cell subset, the extracted genomic DNA was distributed evenly across all wells of several immunoSEQ 96-well plates, and each plate served as one replicate. For sorted subsets, each replicate PCR was loaded with about 0.2 ug genomic DNA, equivalent to 25,000 to 35,000 T cell genomes. Purified libraries were measured with a Qubit 3.0 fluorometer, size-checked on a Bioanalyzer 2100, and measured again with the KAPA Library Quantification kit. Every immunoSEQ 96-well plate was sequenced on a separate single-read 150-cycle Illumina NextSeq 550 flow cell. As for how the authors treated the data: The immunoSEQ output contained only junctional sequences without quality scores, so filtering could not match that applied to full-length reads. Sequences were annotated with PyIR, a Python wrapper for IgBLAST v1.9, and V/J genes and CDR3 were assigned using IMGT germline references. Any read was removed if the V/J assignment was weak (E-value above 1e-6), the CDR3 was missing, or the read contained stop codons, out-of-frame junctions, or ambiguous translated residues. A V3J clonotype was defined by an identical inferred V gene, J gene, and CDR3 amino acid sequence. Percentage overlap between repertoires was calculated by dividing the number of shared unique clonotypes by the size of the smaller repertoire. Three approaches were used to assess repertoire richness: RTK rarefaction, the Chao1 estimator, and Recon v2.1 estimates of unobserved clonotypes. For all TCRbeta clonotypes obtained by the gDNA method from a handful of donors, generation probabilities were computed with OLGA. The immuneACCESS repertoire file appears here via TCRdb, limited to in-frame rearrangements. These files lack a portion of the clones; in checked studies, under half of the deficit traces to unresolved V genes, and the cause of the others is not known. Clonal size and the V and J genes are those of that table, whereas D and trimming came from the DNA. The sample data list roughly 1,600,000 clones, and approximately 98.5% of these were observed just once. Approximately 0.4% of the sample is taken by the ten largest.

The CDR3 starts with the cysteine, ends with the phenylalanine, and has 18 residues. Solely the CDR3 DNA is kept, with 54 bases framed from the first base. V lost 0 bases and J lost 9 bases, and the count of bases not matched to a germline gene is 11. The germline V gene specifies SGDLS as CDR1 and YYNGEE as CDR2. The donors were healthy, HIV-negative adults who had no recently reported acute infections or vaccinations. Every donor was a Caucasian adult residing in Nashville, Tennessee, USA. CD4+ T cells were enriched by magnetic negative selection, after which naive cells were positively selected on CD45RA and the negative fraction was taken as the memory subset. Blood was collected by leukapheresis, and PBMCs were isolated by Ficoll-Histopaque density gradient centrifugation and then cryopreserved in liquid nitrogen vapor phase. Analytical flow cytometry was used to check the purity and quantity of every magnetically sorted T cell population. Genomic DNA was isolated from every sorted fraction and measured by UV absorbance on a Nanodrop 2000c.

To note about this clone: It lacks a known antigen. No qualities accompany the bases; no much larger clone lies one base away.

Study-level results and caveats: Sampling was restricted to blood, and TCR repertoires in tissues likely differ from the TCR repertoires found in blood. Approximately 5% of naive CD4, roughly 3.6% of naive CD8, 2% to 2.5% of memory CD4, and 0.35% to 0.5% of memory CD8 clonotypes were shared across several donors. Based on pairwise subsampling, the degree of clonotype sharing among donors was expected to be affected by sequencing depth. Naive subsets generally had larger estimated clonotype richness than memory subsets did. Compared with non-shared clonotypes, the clonotypes found in all four sorted-subset donors had higher generation probabilities. Even with the large sequencing depth, rarefaction of the sorted-subset datasets indicated that sequencing was incomplete. The genetic and exposure-history diversity represented was limited by the small number of donors.

The V and J genes are TRBV9 and TRBJ2-1, with 14 bases matching TRBD2. The sample was naive CD4+ T cells sorted from blood. The sample's cell subset or site label, in plain terms: CD45RA+ positively selected. This TCR came from a man aged 25 to 40 in good health. The CDR3 has the sequence CASSVEGRLAGGLSEQFF. The bases are TGTGCCAGCAGCGTAGAGGGGAGACTAGCGGGAGGGCTCAGTGAGCAGTTCTTC.